These 2 T cell receptor beta chains came from one sample sequenced in a study of T cells in Graves' hyperthyroidism and ophthalmopathy. RNA transcripts gave rise to amplified TCR beta CDR3 regions. A first-round RT-PCR of the TCR CDR3 used the HTBI primer set. Each CDR3 protein is one row after TCRdb ran MiXCR on the multiplex PCR reads. The sample shows 490,000 or so distinct CDR3 sequences, 20% to 25% of them seen only once. Material for sequencing was blood. These TCRs come from a woman aged 65 to 85 with Graves' ophthalmopathy.

This clonotype has ten or more counts. The CDR3 spells CASSSETSGILNEQFF. CDR3 DNA sequence: TGTGCCAGCAGTTCTGAGACTAGCGGGATCCTCAATGAGCAGTTCTTC. The chain uses TRBV28 and TRBJ2-1; 11 positions agree with TRBD2. The CDR3 consists of 16 residues. Per germline, CDR1 MDHEN and CDR2 SYDVKM. V was clipped by 4 bases and J by 6 bases; unmatched bases: 8.

The chain employs TRBV29-1 and TRBJ2-1; 7 nucleotides line up with TRBD1. CDR3 length: 12 amino acids. Germline CDR1 reads SQVTM; CDR2 reads ANQGSEA. V shed 5 bases, J shed 7 bases, and the junction held 5 bases outside the gene matches. In nucleotides, the CDR3 is TGCAGCGTTAGTCTACAGGGGAATGAGCAGTTCTTC. Encoded protein: CSVSLQGNEQFF.